Listed below are T cell receptor beta chains from one sample, sequenced in a study of OX40 agonist ivuxolimab in advanced cancers. Clones were sequenced by immunoSEQ multiplex PCR, and TCRdb holds only the in-frame ones, with some missing. This sample has about 110,000 clones, with roughly 90% found just once. This specimen was CD4+ or CD8+ T cells sorted from blood, taken in a trial of the OX40 agonist ivuxolimab. These receptors were obtained from an adult with an advanced solid tumor such as melanoma, head and neck, liver or kidney cancer. CDR3s include the opening cysteine and the closing phenylalanine or tryptophan.

J: TRBJ1-4
V: TRBV9
length: 15
CDR3: CASSVGGQRDEKLFF

J: TRBJ2-3
V: TRBV18
length: 14
CDR3: CASSQTGGADTQYF

J: TRBJ1-2
V: TRBV7-2
length: 14
CDR3: CASSFGQPPYGYTF

J: TRBJ2-7
V: TRBV5-1
length: 15
CDR3: CASSLVGGSSYEQYF

J: TRBJ1-1
V: TRBV7-2
length: 15
CDR3: CASSPGRGMNTEAFF

J: TRBJ2-7
V: TRBV29-1
length: 13
CDR3: CSVEGQKNYEQYF

J: TRBJ2-3
V: TRBV5-1
length: 15
CDR3: CASSFSGSSTDTQYF

J: TRBJ2-2
V: TRBV19
length: 16
CDR3: CASSTGSPQLTGELFF

J: TRBJ2-3
V: TRBV19
length: 13
CDR3: CATSSAGTDTQYF

J: TRBJ2-3
V: TRBV6-6
length: 16
CDR3: CATLRGQGRTTDTQYF

J: TRBJ2-5
V: TRBV10-3
length: 14
CDR3: CAISTSGRGETQYF

J: TRBJ1-1
V: TRBV19
length: 16
CDR3: CASSSPPGQRNTEAFF

J: TRBJ1-5
V: TRBV10-2
length: 14
CDR3: CASSETGGNQPQHF

J: TRBJ1-2
V: TRBV5-1
length: 14
CDR3: CASSLLEGEYGYTF

J: TRBJ2-7
V: TRBV19
length: 14
CDR3: CASSIARGSDEQYF

J: TRBJ1-2
V: TRBV6-5
length: 16
CDR3: CASSYSKGQGISGYTF

J: TRBJ2-3
V: TRBV30
length: 14
CDR3: CAWSRTDSTDTQYF

J: TRBJ2-4
V: TRBV30
length: 14
CDR3: CAWSPRGGGNIQYF

J: TRBJ2-1
V: TRBV9
length: 15
CDR3: CASSKSSGGFGEQFF

J: TRBJ1-4
V: TRBV6-1
length: 14
CDR3: CASSTLGGSEKLFF

J: TRBJ2-5
V: TRBV6-1
length: 13
CDR3: CASSEGLKVTQYF

J: TRBJ1-3
V: TRBV9
length: 13
CDR3: CASSVGSGNTIYF

J: TRBJ1-1
V: TRBV6-5
length: 14
CDR3: CASSYRGGNTEAFF

J: TRBJ2-1
V: TRBV9
length: 14
CDR3: CASSEGLAYNEQFF

J: TRBJ1-2
V: TRBV6-5
length: 11
CDR3: CASKDSGGYTF

J: TRBJ1-2
V: TRBV6-1
length: 13
CDR3: CASRATGGSGYTF

J: TRBJ1-4
V: TRBV19
length: 17
CDR3: CASSHRGRMRSNEKLFF

J: TRBJ2-7
V: TRBV7-3
length: 13
CDR3: CASSFQGTREQYF

J: TRBJ2-7
V: TRBV10-3
length: 16
CDR3: CAISDPIRQGPYEQYF

J: TRBJ2-7
V: TRBV7-9
length: 12
CDR3: CASSPERIEQYF

J: TRBJ2-7
V: TRBV5-4
length: 15
CDR3: CASSLAGQGAYEQYF

J: TRBJ1-1
V: TRBV11-3
length: 13
CDR3: CASSRLGNTEAFF

J: TRBJ2-2
V: TRBV9
length: 15
CDR3: CASSVDRGVTGELFF

J: TRBJ2-3
V: TRBV5-4
length: 14
CDR3: CASSLTTSTDTQYF

J: TRBJ1-2
V: TRBV6-5
length: 13
CDR3: CASSGLGGYGYTF

J: TRBJ1-4
V: TRBV28
length: 12
CDR3: CASSRSYEKLFF

J: TRBJ2-5
V: TRBV6-6
length: 11
CDR3: CASGGYETQYF

J: TRBJ2-7
V: TRBV9
length: 13
CDR3: CASSVAPGTEQYF

J: TRBJ2-3
V: TRBV10-1
length: 16
CDR3: CASSEQAGTSASTQYF

J: TRBJ2-6
V: TRBV7-9
length: 17
CDR3: CASSGGQGISGANVLTF

J: TRBJ2-5
V: TRBV7-9
length: 16
CDR3: CASSLLETQYQETQYF

J: TRBJ2-7
V: TRBV6-5
length: 13
CDR3: CASSYPSRDEQYF

J: TRBJ1-3
V: TRBV15
length: 15
CDR3: CATSRDITDGNTIYF

J: TRBJ2-7
V: TRBV20-1
length: 11
CDR3: CSAADSYEQYF

J: TRBJ1-5
V: TRBV4-1
length: 13
CDR3: CASSQELNQPQHF

J: TRBJ1-5
V: TRBV5-1
length: 14
CDR3: CASSWAGGDQPQHF

J: TRBJ2-1
V: TRBV6-6
length: 16
CDR3: CASRQLAESSYNEQFF

J: TRBJ2-2
V: TRBV11-1
length: 13
CDR3: CASSSRGTGELFF

J: TRBJ2-3
V: TRBV30
length: 15
CDR3: CAWGLGHSRADTQYF

J: TRBJ1-1
V: TRBV4-1
length: 13
CDR3: CASSQDPTMKAFF